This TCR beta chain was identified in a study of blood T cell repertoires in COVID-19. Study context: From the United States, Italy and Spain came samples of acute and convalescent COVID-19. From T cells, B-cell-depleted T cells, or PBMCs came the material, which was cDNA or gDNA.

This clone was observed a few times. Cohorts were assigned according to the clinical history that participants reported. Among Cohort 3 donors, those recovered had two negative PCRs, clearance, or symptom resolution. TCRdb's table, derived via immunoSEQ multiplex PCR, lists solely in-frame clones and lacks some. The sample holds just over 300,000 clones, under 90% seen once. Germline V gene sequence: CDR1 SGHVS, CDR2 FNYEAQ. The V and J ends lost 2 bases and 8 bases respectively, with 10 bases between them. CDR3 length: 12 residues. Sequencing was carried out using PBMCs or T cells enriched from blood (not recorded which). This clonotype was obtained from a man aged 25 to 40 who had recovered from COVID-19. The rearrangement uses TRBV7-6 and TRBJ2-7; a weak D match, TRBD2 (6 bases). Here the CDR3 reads CASSLWAGQQYF. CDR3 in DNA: TGTGCCAGCAGCTTATGGGCGGGGCAGCAGTACTTC.